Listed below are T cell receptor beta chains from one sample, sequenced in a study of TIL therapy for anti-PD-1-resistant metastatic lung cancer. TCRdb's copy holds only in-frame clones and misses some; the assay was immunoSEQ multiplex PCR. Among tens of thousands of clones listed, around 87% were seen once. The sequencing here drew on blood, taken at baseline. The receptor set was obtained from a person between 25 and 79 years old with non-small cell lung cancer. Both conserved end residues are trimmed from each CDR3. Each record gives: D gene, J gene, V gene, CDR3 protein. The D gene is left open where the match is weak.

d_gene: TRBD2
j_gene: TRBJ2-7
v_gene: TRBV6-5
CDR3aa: ATSGISYEQY

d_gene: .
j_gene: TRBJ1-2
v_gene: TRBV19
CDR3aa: ASSMRDQLALGYGYT

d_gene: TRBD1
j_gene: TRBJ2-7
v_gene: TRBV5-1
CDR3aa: ASSFQGDSYEQY

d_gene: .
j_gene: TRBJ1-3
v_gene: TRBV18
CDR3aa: ASSSSAASGNTIY

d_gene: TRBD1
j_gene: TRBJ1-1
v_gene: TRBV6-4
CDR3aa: ASSDSGPGTGYSTEAF

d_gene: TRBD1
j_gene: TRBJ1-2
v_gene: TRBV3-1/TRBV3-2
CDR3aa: ASSQGTGDIYGYT

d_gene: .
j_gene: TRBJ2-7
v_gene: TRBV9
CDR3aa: ASSVGGGSLREQY

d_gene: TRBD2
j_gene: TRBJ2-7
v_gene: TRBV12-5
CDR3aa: ASGLGTSGRFSYEQY

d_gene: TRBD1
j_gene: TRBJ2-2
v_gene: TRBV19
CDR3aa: ASSPRDSYSGELF

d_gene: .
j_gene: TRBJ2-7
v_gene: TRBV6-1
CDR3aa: ASSEVQYYEQY